The 2 T cell receptor beta chains reported below all come from one sample, sequenced in a study of PD-1 blockade in classical Hodgkin lymphoma. The sample's time point: cycle 4 day 1 (C4D1), after 6 weeks of nivolumab. Every single patient, without exception, relapsed after autologous stem cell transplantation, and brentuximab vedotin exposure varied. The protocol was immunoSEQ multiplex PCR, while the TCRdb copy is restricted to in-frame clones and leaves out a portion. The sample has around 90,000 clones; around 80% are singletons. Sequencing used peripheral blood mononuclear cells (PBMCs), obtained before the fourth cycle of nivolumab. The receptors were gathered from a human donor with classical Hodgkin lymphoma.

The chain combines TRBV9 with TRBJ2-4; 9 bases align to TRBD1. After removal of 3 bases from V and 2 bases from J, the junction contained 3 bases not matched to a gene. Germline CDR1 reads SGDLS; CDR2 reads YYNGEE. This CDR3 spans 15 amino acids. Here the CDR3 reads CASSDGTGSKNIQYF. CDR3 DNA: TGTGCCAGCAGCGACGGGACAGGGTCCAAAAACATTCAGTACTTC.

This chain connects TRBV4-3 to TRBJ2-1, with D tentatively TRBD2 (7 bases). Germline CDR1 LGHNA, CDR2 YSLEER. The length of the CDR3 is 17 residues. V lost 0 bases, J lost 10 bases, and 22 bases lay in between. The CDR3 DNA reads TGCGCCAGCAGCCAAGAGAGGGGGGGGCAGAGCATATCAGAGCAGTTCTTC. Translated: CASSQERGGQSISEQFF.